These T cell receptor beta chains were read from a single sample in a study of cytomegalovirus exposure and HLA in healthy donors. TCRdb's table, derived via immunoSEQ multiplex PCR, lists solely in-frame clones and lacks some. In the table there are about 150,000 clones, 65% to 85% of which are singletons. Sequenced: PBMCs. The receptor source for this set is a woman aged 40 to 50 in good health and CMV-seropositive. Each CDR3 is given with its conserved first and last residue.

v_gene | CDR3aa
TRBV29-1 | CSVVKVQGGGHEQYF
TRBV2 | CASRKDRVYSPSGYTF
TRBV15 | CATSRDLAGGYTDTQYF
TRBV2 | CASRGNEQFF
TRBV11-2 | CASSPDRRQGGRYF
TRBV7-9 | CASGDSAVGTQYF
TRBV28 | CASIGNFGGGGEQYF
TRBV7-9 | CASSDTGSSGNTIYF
TRBV6-5 | CASSYGRLAGVYEQYF
TRBV6-5 | CASSWQGDTGELFF
TRBV5-4 | CASSTRQGDVETQYF
TRBV6-5 | CASSYAGKGNQPQHF
TRBV27 | CASSPRPRDADTQYF
TRBV29-1 | CSVGRDVSYEQYF
TRBV18 | CASSLIGLGYSGANVLTF
TRBV9 | CASSVGGGETQYF
TRBV7-6 | CASSIRTGGSETQYF
TRBV5-4 | CASSFSGGRANEKLFF
TRBV27 | CASADNYGYTF
TRBV9 | CASSVVDSGPGELFF
TRBV28 | CASTSFAVNLGTDTQYF
TRBV18 | CASSSGHTPMDEQFF
TRBV30 | CAWSGGRGRPADTQYF
TRBV30 | CAWTGQGAWETQYF
TRBV7-9 | CASSPEQGAANEKLFF
TRBV11-2 | CASSPGTQGGETQYF
TRBV28 | CASSPRARGVEQYF
TRBV7-2 | CASSLPSDTQYF
TRBV28 | CASSPQQGAPPNEQYF
TRBV14 | CASSPLGPGNTIYF
TRBV7-8 | CASSFVGGAQYF
TRBV7-7 | CASSRQGWDTQYF
TRBV19 | CASSLQGFGNTIYF
TRBV7-8 | CASSLGLAGGQSKNIQYF
TRBV30 | CAWSWGQGDEQYF
TRBV28 | CASSLGGVEQYF
TRBV5-1 | CASSSRTSTYEQYF
TRBV28 | CASSLPTRTGGSGELFF
TRBV28 | CASSSGQTNQPQHF
TRBV19 | CASSRDYTDTQYF
TRBV19 | CASSTSGSYEQYF
TRBV5-1 | CASSLALPLAGGTGGTSGANVLTF
TRBV28 | CASSLLVGTGGVIEAFF
TRBV5-1 | CASSVGTGASGANVLTF
TRBV21-1 | CASSKTGTSGRPSDTQYF
TRBV4-1 | CASRGAWETQYF
TRBV19 | CASSQPLGAYGYTF
TRBV19 | CASRGQGNQPQHF
TRBV5-1 | CASSLVTGGNSPLHF
TRBV7-3 | CASSRTSRETQYF
TRBV7-9 | CASSSATELYGYTF
TRBV6-5 | CASSFLGQGKDTQYF
TRBV6-4 | CASSGQGGTGELFF
TRBV28 | CASSTAGAGRNTEAFF
TRBV10-3 | CAISITSVSYNEQFF
TRBV2 | CASLGGLRTTLETQYF